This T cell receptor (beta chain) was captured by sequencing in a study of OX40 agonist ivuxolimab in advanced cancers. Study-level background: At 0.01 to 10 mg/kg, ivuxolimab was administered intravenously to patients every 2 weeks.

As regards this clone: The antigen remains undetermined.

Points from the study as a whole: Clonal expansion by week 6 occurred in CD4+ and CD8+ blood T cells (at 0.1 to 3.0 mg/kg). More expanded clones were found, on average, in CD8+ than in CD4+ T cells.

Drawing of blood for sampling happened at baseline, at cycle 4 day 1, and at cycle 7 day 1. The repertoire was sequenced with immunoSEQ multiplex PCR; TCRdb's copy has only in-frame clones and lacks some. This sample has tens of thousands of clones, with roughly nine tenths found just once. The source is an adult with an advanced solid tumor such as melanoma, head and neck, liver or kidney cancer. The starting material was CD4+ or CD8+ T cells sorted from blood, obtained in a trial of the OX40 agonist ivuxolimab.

CDR3 region: CASSFGRITSYEQYF. The CDR3 region has the DNA TGTGCCAGCAGCTTTGGGAGGATCACCTCCTACGAGCAGTACTTC. The V gene is TRBV11-1, the J gene TRBJ2-7; D may be TRBD2 (6 bases). CDR1 SGHAT and CDR2 FQDESV come from the germline V gene (reference sequence). The CDR3 is 15 amino acids. V lost 3 bases, J lost 0 bases, and 12 bases lay in between.